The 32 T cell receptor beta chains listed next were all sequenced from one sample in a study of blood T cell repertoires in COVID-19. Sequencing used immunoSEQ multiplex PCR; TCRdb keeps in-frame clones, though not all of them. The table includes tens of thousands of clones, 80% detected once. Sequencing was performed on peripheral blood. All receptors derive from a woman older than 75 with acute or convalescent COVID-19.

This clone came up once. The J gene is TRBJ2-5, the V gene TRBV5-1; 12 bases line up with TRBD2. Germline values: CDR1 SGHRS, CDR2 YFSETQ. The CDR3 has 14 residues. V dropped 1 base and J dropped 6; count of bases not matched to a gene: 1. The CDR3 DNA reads TGCGCCAGCAGCTTGACTAGCGGGAGGCAGACCCAGTACTTC. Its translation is CASSLTSGRQTQYF.

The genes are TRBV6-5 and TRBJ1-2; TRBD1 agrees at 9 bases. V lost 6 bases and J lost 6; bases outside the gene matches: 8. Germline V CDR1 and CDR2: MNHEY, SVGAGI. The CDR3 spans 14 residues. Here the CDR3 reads CASRLQGAGDGYTF. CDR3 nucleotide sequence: TGTGCCAGCAGGTTACAGGGGGCTGGTGATGGCTACACCTTC.

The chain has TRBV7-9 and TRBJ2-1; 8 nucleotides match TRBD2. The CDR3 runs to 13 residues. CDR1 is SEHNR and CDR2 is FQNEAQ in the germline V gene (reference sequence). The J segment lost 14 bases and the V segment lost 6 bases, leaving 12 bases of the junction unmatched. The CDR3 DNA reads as TGTGCCAGCAGGGTTGCGGGAGGACCGGGGGAGTTCTTC. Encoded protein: CASRVAGGPGEFF.

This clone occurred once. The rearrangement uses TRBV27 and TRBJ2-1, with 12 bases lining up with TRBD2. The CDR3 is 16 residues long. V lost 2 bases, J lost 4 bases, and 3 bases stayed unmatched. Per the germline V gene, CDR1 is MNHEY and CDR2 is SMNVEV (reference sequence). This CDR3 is CASSLHGTSGYNEQFF. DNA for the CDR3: TGTGCCAGCAGTTTACATGGGACTAGCGGGTACAATGAGCAGTTCTTC.

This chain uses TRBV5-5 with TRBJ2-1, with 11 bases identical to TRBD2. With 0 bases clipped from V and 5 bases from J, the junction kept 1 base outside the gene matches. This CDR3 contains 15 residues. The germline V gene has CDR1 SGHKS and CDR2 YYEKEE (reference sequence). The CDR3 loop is CASSLGLAGHNEQFF. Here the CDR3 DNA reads TGTGCCAGCAGCTTGGGACTAGCGGGACACAATGAGCAGTTCTTC.

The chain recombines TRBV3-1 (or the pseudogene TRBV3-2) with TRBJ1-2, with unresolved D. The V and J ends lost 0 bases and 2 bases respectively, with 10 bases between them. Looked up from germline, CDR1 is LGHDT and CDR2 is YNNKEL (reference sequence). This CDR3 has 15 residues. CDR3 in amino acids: CASSQDPAANYGYTF. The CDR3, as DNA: TGTGCCAGCAGCCAAGACCCGGCGGCGAACTATGGCTACACCTTC.

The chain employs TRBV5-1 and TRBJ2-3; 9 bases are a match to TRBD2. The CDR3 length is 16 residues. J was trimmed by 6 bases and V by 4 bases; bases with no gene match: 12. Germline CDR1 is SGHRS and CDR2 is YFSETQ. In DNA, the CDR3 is TGCGCCAGCAGCCCACGCGGTAGCGGGAGTAGTGATACGCAGTATTTT. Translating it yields CASSPRGSGSSDTQYF.

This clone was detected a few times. The CDR3 DNA reads as TGTGCCAGCGTTCTAAGAGACACCTACACTGAAGCTTTCTTT. It translates to CASVLRDTYTEAFF. The J gene is TRBJ1-1, the V gene TRBV6-6; D ambiguous. Germline-derived CDR1 and CDR2 are MNHNY and SVGAGI (reference sequence). The V and J ends lost 8 bases and 3 bases respectively, with 16 bases between them. This CDR3 contains 14 residues.

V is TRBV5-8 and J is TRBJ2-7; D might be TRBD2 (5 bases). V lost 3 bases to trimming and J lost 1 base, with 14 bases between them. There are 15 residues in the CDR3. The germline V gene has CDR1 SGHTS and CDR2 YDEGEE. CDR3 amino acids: CASSSRLRTSYEQYF. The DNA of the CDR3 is TGTGCCAGCAGCTCCCGCCTGCGGACTTCCTACGAGCAGTACTTC.

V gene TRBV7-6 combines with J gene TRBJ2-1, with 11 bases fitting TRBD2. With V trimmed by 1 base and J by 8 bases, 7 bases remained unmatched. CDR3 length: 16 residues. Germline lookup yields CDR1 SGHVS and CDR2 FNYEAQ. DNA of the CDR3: TGTGCCAGCAGCTTAGTGTTAGCGGGAGGGCCATATGAGCAGTTCTTC. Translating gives CASSLVLAGGPYEQFF.

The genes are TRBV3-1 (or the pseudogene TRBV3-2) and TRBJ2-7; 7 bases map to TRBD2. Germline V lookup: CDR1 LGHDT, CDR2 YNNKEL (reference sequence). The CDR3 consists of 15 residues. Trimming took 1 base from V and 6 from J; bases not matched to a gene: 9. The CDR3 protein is CASSQVGGRAGEQYF. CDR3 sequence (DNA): TGTGCCAGCAGCCAAGTGGGTGGGAGGGCTGGCGAGCAGTACTTC.

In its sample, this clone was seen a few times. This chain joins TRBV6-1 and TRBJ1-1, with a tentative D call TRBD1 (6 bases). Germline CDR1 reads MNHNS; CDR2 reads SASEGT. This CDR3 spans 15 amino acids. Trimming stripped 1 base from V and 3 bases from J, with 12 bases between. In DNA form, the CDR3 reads TGTGCCAGCAGTGAAGGAACAGGGTGGGACACTGAAGCTTTCTTT. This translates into CASSEGTGWDTEAFF.

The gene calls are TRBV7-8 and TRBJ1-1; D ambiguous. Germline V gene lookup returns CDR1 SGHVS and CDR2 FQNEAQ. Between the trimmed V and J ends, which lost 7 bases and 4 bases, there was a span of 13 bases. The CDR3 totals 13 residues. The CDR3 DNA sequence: TGTGCCAGCAAGAGAGACTTGGCCACTGAAGCTTTCTTT. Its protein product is CASKRDLATEAFF.

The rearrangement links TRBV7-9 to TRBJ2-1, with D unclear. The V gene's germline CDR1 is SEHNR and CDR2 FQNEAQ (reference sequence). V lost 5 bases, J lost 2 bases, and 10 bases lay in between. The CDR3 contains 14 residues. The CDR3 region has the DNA TGTGCCAGCAGCCCATCGGAGACCTACAATGAGCAGTTCTTC. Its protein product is CASSPSETYNEQFF.

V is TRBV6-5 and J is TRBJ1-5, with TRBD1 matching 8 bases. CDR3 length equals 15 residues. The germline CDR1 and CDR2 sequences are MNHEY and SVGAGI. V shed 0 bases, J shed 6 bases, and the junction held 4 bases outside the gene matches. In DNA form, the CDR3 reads TGTGCCAGCAGTTACTCGAAACAGGGGGTTCAGCCCCAGCATTTT. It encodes CASSYSKQGVQPQHF.

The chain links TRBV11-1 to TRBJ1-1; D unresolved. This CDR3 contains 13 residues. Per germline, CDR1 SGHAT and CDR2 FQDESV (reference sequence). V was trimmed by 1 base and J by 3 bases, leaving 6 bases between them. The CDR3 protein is CASSLDSYTEAFF. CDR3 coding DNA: TGTGCCAGCAGCTTAGACAGTTACACTGAAGCTTTCTTT.

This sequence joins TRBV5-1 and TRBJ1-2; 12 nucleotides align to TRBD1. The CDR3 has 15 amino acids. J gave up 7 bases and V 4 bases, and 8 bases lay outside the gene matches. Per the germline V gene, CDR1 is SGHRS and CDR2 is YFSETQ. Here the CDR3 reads CASSETGTGGSGYTF. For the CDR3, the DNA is TGCGCCAGCAGCGAAACCGGGACAGGGGGCTCTGGCTACACCTTC.

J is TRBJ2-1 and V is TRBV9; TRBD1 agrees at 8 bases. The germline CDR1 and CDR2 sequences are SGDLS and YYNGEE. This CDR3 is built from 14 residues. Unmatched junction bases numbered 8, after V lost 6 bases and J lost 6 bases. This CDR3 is CASNLQGEGNEQFF. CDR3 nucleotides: TGTGCCAGCAACCTACAGGGGGAAGGCAATGAGCAGTTCTTC.

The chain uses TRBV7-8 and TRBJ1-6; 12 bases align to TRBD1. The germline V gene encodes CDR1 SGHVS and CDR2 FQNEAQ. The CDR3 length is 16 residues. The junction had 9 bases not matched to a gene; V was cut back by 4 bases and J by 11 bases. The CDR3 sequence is CASSSSGQGASPPLHF. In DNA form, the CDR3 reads TGTGCCAGCAGCTCTTCGGGACAGGGGGCGTCGCCACCCCTCCACTTT.

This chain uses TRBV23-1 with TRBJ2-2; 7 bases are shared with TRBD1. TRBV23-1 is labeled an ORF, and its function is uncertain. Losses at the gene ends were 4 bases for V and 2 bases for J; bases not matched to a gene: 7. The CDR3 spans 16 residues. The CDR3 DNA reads TGCGCCAGCAGTCTTCCCGGGACAGAAAACACCGGGGAGCTGTTTTTT. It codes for CASSLPGTENTGELFF.

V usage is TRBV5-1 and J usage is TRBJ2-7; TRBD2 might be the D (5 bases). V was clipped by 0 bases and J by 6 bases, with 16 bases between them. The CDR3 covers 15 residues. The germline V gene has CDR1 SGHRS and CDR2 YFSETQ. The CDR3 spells CASSLGFGAAFEQYF. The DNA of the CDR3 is TGCGCCAGCAGCTTGGGCTTCGGAGCGGCCTTCGAGCAGTACTTC.

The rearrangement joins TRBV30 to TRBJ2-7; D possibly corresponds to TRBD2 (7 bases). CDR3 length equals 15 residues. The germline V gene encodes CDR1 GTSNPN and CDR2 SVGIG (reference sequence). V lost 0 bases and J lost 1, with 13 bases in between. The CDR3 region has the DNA TGTGCCTGGAGTGTTGGGGGGGCGCGATCCTACGAGCAGTACTTC. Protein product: CAWSVGGARSYEQYF.

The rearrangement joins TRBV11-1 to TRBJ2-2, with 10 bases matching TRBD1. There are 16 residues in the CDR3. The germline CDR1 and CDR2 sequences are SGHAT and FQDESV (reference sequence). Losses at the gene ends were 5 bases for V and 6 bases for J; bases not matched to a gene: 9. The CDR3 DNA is TGTGCCAGCAGCCCTTCGAGACAGGGGGCGCCCGGGGAGCTGTTTTTT. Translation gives CASSPSRQGAPGELFF.

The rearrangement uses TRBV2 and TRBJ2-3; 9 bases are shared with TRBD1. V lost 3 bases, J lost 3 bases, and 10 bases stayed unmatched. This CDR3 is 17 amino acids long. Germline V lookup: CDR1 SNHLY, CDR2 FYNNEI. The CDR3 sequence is CASSDTGQGIRTDTQYF. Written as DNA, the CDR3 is TGTGCCAGCAGTGATACTGGACAGGGGATTAGGACAGATACGCAGTATTTT. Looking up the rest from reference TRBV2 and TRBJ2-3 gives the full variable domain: EPEVTQTPSHQVTQMGQEVILRCVPISNHLYFYWYRQILGQKVEFLVSFYNNEISEKSEIFDDQFSVERPDGSNFTLKIRSTKLEDSAMYFCASSDTGQGIRTDTQYFGPGTRLTVL.

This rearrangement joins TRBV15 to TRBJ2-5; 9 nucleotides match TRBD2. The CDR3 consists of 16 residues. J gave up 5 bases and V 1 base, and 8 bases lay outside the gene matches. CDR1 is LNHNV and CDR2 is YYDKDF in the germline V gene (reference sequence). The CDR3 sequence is CATSRGLAAFQETQYF. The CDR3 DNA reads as TGTGCCACCAGCAGAGGACTAGCGGCCTTTCAGGAGACCCAGTACTTC.

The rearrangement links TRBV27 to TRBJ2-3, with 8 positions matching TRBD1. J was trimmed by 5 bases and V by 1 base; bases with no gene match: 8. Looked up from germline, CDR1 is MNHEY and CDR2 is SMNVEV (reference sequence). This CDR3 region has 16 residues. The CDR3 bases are TGTGCCAGCAGTTTATTGGGCAGGGGGCGCGAAGATACGCAGTATTTT. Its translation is CASSLLGRGREDTQYF.

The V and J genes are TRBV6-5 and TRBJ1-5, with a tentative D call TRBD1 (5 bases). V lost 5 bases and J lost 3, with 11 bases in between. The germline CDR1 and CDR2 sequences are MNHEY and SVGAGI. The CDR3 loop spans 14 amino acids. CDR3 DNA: TGTGCCAGCAGTCCCTACAGGAACAATCAGCCCCAGCATTTT. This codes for CASSPYRNNQPQHF.

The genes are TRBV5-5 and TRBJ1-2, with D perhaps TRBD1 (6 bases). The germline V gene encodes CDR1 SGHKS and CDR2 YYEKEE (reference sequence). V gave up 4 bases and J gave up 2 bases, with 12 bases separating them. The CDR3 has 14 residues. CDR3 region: CASSPSRGNYGYTF. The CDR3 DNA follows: TGTGCCAGCAGCCCGTCTAGGGGGAACTATGGCTACACCTTC.

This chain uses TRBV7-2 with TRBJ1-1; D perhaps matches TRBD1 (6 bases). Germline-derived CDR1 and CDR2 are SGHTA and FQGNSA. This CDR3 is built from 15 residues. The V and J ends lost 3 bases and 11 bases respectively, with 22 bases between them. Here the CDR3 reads CASSFFPGVAEAAFF. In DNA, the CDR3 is TGTGCCAGCAGCTTCTTCCCAGGGGTCGCTGAAGCGGCTTTCTTT.

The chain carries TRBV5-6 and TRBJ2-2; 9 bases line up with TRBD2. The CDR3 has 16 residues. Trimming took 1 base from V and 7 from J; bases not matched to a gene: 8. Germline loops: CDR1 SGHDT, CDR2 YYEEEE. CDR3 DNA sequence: TGTGCCAGCAGCTTGAGCCCGCGGGGGGGCCTCGGGGAGCTGTTTTTT. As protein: CASSLSPRGGLGELFF.

The CDR3: CASTHTSSHEQFF. CDR3 nucleotides: TGTGCCAGCACCCATACTAGTTCCCATGAGCAGTTCTTC. V usage is TRBV9 and J usage is TRBJ2-1, with D possibly being TRBD2 (5 bases). V gave up 6 bases and J gave up 8 bases, with 15 bases separating them. The CDR3 is 13 residues long. CDR1 is SGDLS and CDR2 is YYNGEE in the germline V gene.

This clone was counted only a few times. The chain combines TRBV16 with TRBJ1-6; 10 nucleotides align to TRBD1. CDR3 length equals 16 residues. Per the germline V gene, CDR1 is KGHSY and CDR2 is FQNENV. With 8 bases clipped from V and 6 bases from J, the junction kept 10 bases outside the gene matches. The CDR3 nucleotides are TGTGCCAGCGCCCAGGGACAGGGGTTAGGTAATTCACCCCTCCACTTT. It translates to CASAQGQGLGNSPLHF.